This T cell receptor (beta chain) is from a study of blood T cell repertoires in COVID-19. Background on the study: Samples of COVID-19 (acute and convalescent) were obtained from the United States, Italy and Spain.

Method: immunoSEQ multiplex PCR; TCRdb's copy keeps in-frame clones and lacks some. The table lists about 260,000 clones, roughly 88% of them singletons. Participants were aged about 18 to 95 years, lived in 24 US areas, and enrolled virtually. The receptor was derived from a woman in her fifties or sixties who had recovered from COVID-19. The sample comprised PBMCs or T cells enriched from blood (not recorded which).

The CDR3 region has the DNA TGTGCCACCAGCAGGGACGACTATGACGAGCAGTACTTC. Translated: CATSRDDYDEQYF. This sequence joins TRBV15 and TRBJ2-7; D might be TRBD2 (5 bases). In germline, CDR1 is LNHNV, CDR2 YYDKDF (reference sequence). This CDR3 region has 13 residues. V was clipped by 3 bases and J by 5 bases, with 11 bases between them.